Below, one TCR beta chain is given with its context. What it binds is unknown. This CDR3 contains 13 residues. Trimming stripped 5 bases from V and 5 bases from J, with 12 bases between. Germline V gives CDR1 SGHTA, CDR2 FQGNSA. The data were taken from a study of Ad26.COV2.S vaccination and SARS-CoV-2 variants. Study details: Ad26.COV2.S arm of COV1001 included the donor. The vaccine Ad26.COV2.S was put into the muscle once, or twice with 56 days between. Regarding the study as a whole: The TCR breadth and depth analyses may have produced an underestimate of total T cell responses.

Treatment defined: around 19 received Ad26.COV2.S at low or high dose, single or two shots; 5 received placebo; per-sample allocation not given. The samples date from day 63 after the first vaccine or placebo injection. Recruitment in Boston yielded a donor of adult age, 18-55 years. Sequencing used immunoSEQ multiplex PCR; TCRdb keeps in-frame clones, though not all of them. The profile covers over 400,000 clones, with about 90% appearing a single time and about 1.7% taken by the ten largest. This receptor was identified in a person aged 18 to 59 who received the Ad26.COV2.S COVID-19 vaccine or a placebo. The chain uses TRBV7-2 and TRBJ2-5; D is unclear. Source: peripheral blood, taken in a trial of Ad26.COV2.S vaccine versus placebo. CDR3 protein: CASSQHSPETQYF. CDR3 in DNA: TGTGCCAGCAGCCAACATTCACCCGAGACCCAGTACTTC.